This T cell receptor (beta chain) was sequenced for a study of shared clonotypes between healthy human individuals (dated by TCRdb to 2020 to 2022). Broadly, across the study: A couple of women and a few men aged 18 to 49 years were included in the cohort. For each donor, three plates each were used for CD4 naive and CD4 memory, two plates were used for CD8 naive, and one plate was used for CD8 memory. To estimate repertoire size and how much clonotype sharing occurs between individuals, the study deeply sequenced the blood TCR repertoires of about five healthy adults. To increase sequencing depth and limit assay-specific biases, TCR repertoire library preparation and sequencing were carried out by different laboratories using diverse techniques. Each donor's leukapheresis produced roughly between about 0.8 and 8.9 billion PBMCs.

Healthy HIV-negative adults with no recently reported acute infections or vaccinations were included as donors. All donors were Caucasian adults living in Nashville, Tennessee, USA. Magnetic negative selection was used to enrich CD4+ T cells, after which naive cells were positively selected on CD45RA and the negative fraction became the memory subset. After blood collection by leukapheresis, PBMCs were isolated using Ficoll-Histopaque density gradient centrifugation and then cryopreserved in the vapor phase of liquid nitrogen. Purity and quantity of every magnetically sorted T cell population were checked by analytical flow cytometry. Genomic DNA was isolated from every sorted fraction and measured by UV absorbance on a Nanodrop 2000c. On the study overall, not on this receptor specifically: Clonotypes shared by all four sorted-subset donors showed higher generation probabilities than non-shared clonotypes. Sampling was restricted to blood, and TCR repertoires in tissues likely differ from the TCR repertoires found in blood. When a few donors were compared, the shared fraction of clonotypes was about 5.4% for naive CD4, about 4% for naive CD8, roughly 2.5% for memory CD4, and 0.3% to 0.5% for memory CD8. Rarefaction of sorted-subset datasets indicated incomplete sequencing despite the large sequencing depth. The small number of donors limited the genetic and exposure-history diversity represented. Naive subsets generally had larger estimated clonotype richness than memory subsets did. Based on pairwise subsampling, the degree of clonotype sharing among donors was expected to be affected by sequencing depth.

On this clone itself: Its antigen is unknown. No much larger clone is present one base from it, and per-base qualities are unavailable.

Using the deep immunoSEQ assay, multiplex PCR amplified TCR CDR3 regions from genomic DNA. Extracted genomic DNA from each cell subset was spread evenly across all wells of several immunoSEQ 96-well plates, with each plate serving as a replicate. Each replicate PCR for sorted subsets received 150 to 250 ng genomic DNA, equal to 28,000 or so T cell genomes. Purified libraries were quantified with a Qubit 3.0 fluorometer, sized on a Bioanalyzer 2100, and re-quantified with the KAPA Library Quantification kit. Every immunoSEQ 96-well plate was sequenced on a separate single-read 150-cycle Illumina NextSeq 550 flow cell. In the original analysis: Because only junctional sequences without quality scores were contained in the immunoSEQ output, filtering matching that applied to full-length reads could not be performed. To assign V/J genes and CDR3, sequences were annotated using PyIR, a Python wrapper for IgBLAST v1.9, with IMGT germline references. Reads were removed for weak V/J assignments (E-value above 1e-6), missing CDR3, stop codons, out-of-frame junctions, or ambiguous translated residues. V3J clonotypes were defined by identical inferred V gene, J gene, and CDR3 amino acid sequence. The percentage overlap between two repertoires was calculated by dividing the number of shared unique clonotypes by the size of the smaller repertoire. Three approaches were used to assess repertoire richness: RTK rarefaction, the Chao1 estimator, and Recon v2.1 estimates of unobserved clonotypes. For all TCRbeta clonotypes obtained by the gDNA method from a handful of donors, generation probabilities were computed with OLGA. TCRdb holds this immuneACCESS table with in-frame rearrangements only. Some clones are missing; in checked studies, unresolved V genes explain under half, and the rest has no known cause. D and trimming come from the DNA, and the V and J calls and clone size come from that table. The sample contains 2.3 million or so clones, 93% of them found a single time. 0.39% of the sample comes from the top ten.

Based on the germline V gene (reference sequence), the CDR1 and CDR2 sequences are MNHEY and SMNVEV. The CDR3 holds 15 amino acids from the cysteine to the phenylalanine. Only the CDR3 region is kept as DNA, spanning 45 bases read in frame from base 1. V is cut by 10 bases and J by 0 bases, and the space between the germline ends is 18 bases. This TCR was recovered from a man younger than 35 in good health. Some clones in this sample may be carry-over from other donors' samples. This chain joins TRBV27 to TRBJ1-1; TRBD1 is perhaps the D gene, given 5 matching bases. The specimen was naive CD4+ T cells from PBMCs. The sample's cell subset or site label, in plain terms: CD45RA+ positively selected. The DNA sequence reads TGTGCCACACAACGCCGGGGGTTCATGAACACTGAAGCTTTCTTT. This sequence encodes CATQRRGFMNTEAFF.